A selection of T cell receptor beta chains follows, all from one sample in a study of cytomegalovirus exposure and HLA in healthy donors. Produced via immunoSEQ multiplex PCR; TCRdb's table is partial and in-frame only. The data show some 200,000 clones, approximately 84% seen once. Sequences were obtained from PBMCs. Receptor source: a woman between 40 and 50 years old in good health and CMV-seronegative. The CDR3 runs from the conserved cysteine through the conserved F or W. The D gene is left open where the match is weak. Clone size appears in some rows only: once, few, many, or a class for an expanded clone.

clone_size: NA; v_call: TRBV5-6; j_call: TRBJ1-1; d_call: TRBD1; cdr3_aa: CASSLGDRENTEAFF; cdr3_nt: TGTGCCAGCAGCTTAGGGGACAGAGAAAACACTGAAGCTTTCTTT
clone_size: NA; v_call: TRBV6-1; j_call: TRBJ2-7; d_call: NA; cdr3_aa: CASSEALPVMAEGEQYF; cdr3_nt: TGTGCCAGCAGTGAAGCGCTTCCGGTCATGGCGGAGGGCGAGCAGTACTTC
clone_size: once; v_call: TRBV6-1; j_call: TRBJ2-2; d_call: TRBD1; cdr3_aa: CASSRTGEAGELFF; cdr3_nt: TGTGCCAGCTCTCGGACAGGTGAAGCCGGGGAGCTGTTTTTT
clone_size: NA; v_call: TRBV30; j_call: TRBJ2-7; d_call: TRBD1; cdr3_aa: CAWSTGTGGPYEQYF; cdr3_nt: TGTGCCTGGAGTACCGGGACAGGGGGACCCTACGAGCAGTACTTC
clone_size: NA; v_call: TRBV29-1; j_call: TRBJ1-3; d_call: TRBD1; cdr3_aa: CSVEDGQGSGNTIYF; cdr3_nt: TGCAGCGTTGAAGATGGACAGGGGTCGGGAAACACCATATATTTT
clone_size: NA; v_call: TRBV30; j_call: TRBJ2-1; d_call: TRBD2; cdr3_aa: CAWSAQGGYEQFF; cdr3_nt: TGTGCCTGGAGTGCCCAGGGAGGGTATGAGCAGTTCTTC
clone_size: NA; v_call: TRBV7-9; j_call: TRBJ2-7; d_call: NA; cdr3_aa: CASSLTIDEQYF; cdr3_nt: TGTGCCAGCAGCTTGACTATCGACGAGCAGTACTTC
clone_size: NA; v_call: TRBV10-3; j_call: TRBJ2-1; d_call: NA; cdr3_aa: CAIKADRSLYNEQFF; cdr3_nt: TGTGCCATAAAAGCTGACAGATCGCTCTACAATGAGCAGTTCTTC
clone_size: NA; v_call: TRBV7-9; j_call: TRBJ1-4; d_call: NA; cdr3_aa: CASSYYPEQGGSKLFF; cdr3_nt: TGTGCCAGCAGCTATTACCCGGAACAGGGAGGGTCAAAACTGTTTTTT
clone_size: NA; v_call: TRBV30; j_call: TRBJ1-6; d_call: NA; cdr3_aa: CAWSVGVADSPLHF; cdr3_nt: TGTGCCTGGAGTGTAGGAGTAGCGGATTCACCCCTCCACTTT
clone_size: NA; v_call: TRBV7-9; j_call: TRBJ2-1; d_call: NA; cdr3_aa: CASSSSSVPQFF; cdr3_nt: TGTGCCAGCAGCTCATCATCGGTACCGCAGTTCTTC
clone_size: NA; v_call: TRBV7-8; j_call: TRBJ1-2; d_call: TRBD1; cdr3_aa: CASSTPGQKVYGYTF; cdr3_nt: TGTGCCAGCAGTACCCCGGGACAGAAAGTCTATGGCTACACCTTC
clone_size: NA; v_call: TRBV7-2; j_call: TRBJ2-7; d_call: TRBD2; cdr3_aa: CASSLVAGIEQYF; cdr3_nt: TGTGCCAGCAGTCTAGTAGCGGGGATTGAGCAGTACTTC
clone_size: NA; v_call: TRBV7-9; j_call: TRBJ2-2; d_call: TRBD2; cdr3_aa: CASRFSGGARTGELFF; cdr3_nt: TGTGCCAGCAGGTTTAGCGGGGGGGCTCGCACCGGGGAGCTGTTTTTT
clone_size: NA; v_call: TRBV25-1; j_call: TRBJ1-1; d_call: NA; cdr3_aa: CASSDGGGLGTEAFF; cdr3_nt: TGTGCCAGCAGTGACGGGGGGGGATTAGGGACTGAAGCTTTCTTT
clone_size: NA; v_call: TRBV7-3; j_call: TRBJ2-5; d_call: NA; cdr3_aa: CASSPAGRRGQYF; cdr3_nt: TGTGCCAGCAGCCCCGCGGGGAGACGGGGCCAGTACTTC
clone_size: few; v_call: TRBV7-2; j_call: TRBJ1-4; d_call: NA; cdr3_aa: CASSLDRVYEKLFF; cdr3_nt: TGTGCCAGCAGCTTAGACAGGGTCTATGAAAAACTGTTTTTT
clone_size: NA; v_call: TRBV9; j_call: TRBJ2-7; d_call: NA; cdr3_aa: CASSPNGDTYEQYF; cdr3_nt: TGTGCCAGCAGCCCGAACGGGGATACTTACGAGCAGTACTTC
clone_size: NA; v_call: TRBV19; j_call: TRBJ1-2; d_call: TRBD1; cdr3_aa: CASSPRTGKASNYGYTF; cdr3_nt: TGTGCCAGTAGTCCCCGGACAGGGAAAGCCTCTAACTATGGCTACACCTTC
clone_size: NA; v_call: TRBV7-2; j_call: TRBJ1-2; d_call: NA; cdr3_aa: CASSPPGHRYGYTF; cdr3_nt: TGTGCCAGCAGCCCCCCGGGACATCGCTATGGCTACACCTTC
clone_size: NA; v_call: TRBV19; j_call: TRBJ2-7; d_call: TRBD1; cdr3_aa: CASSPRDRYEQYF; cdr3_nt: TGTGCCAGTAGCCCCCGGGACAGGTACGAGCAGTACTTC
clone_size: NA; v_call: TRBV6-1; j_call: TRBJ2-7; d_call: NA; cdr3_aa: CASSEARYEQYF; cdr3_nt: TGTGCCAGCAGTGAAGCGCGATACGAGCAGTACTTC
clone_size: once; v_call: TRBV19; j_call: TRBJ2-1; d_call: TRBD1; cdr3_aa: CASSILRLRDSGEQFF; cdr3_nt: TGTGCCAGTAGTATATTGAGATTGAGGGACAGCGGTGAGCAGTTCTTC
clone_size: NA; v_call: TRBV15; j_call: TRBJ2-1; d_call: TRBD1; cdr3_aa: CATSRVTGTGRFNEQFF; cdr3_nt: TGTGCCACCAGCAGAGTAACCGGGACAGGGCGTTTCAATGAGCAGTTCTTC
clone_size: few; v_call: TRBV5-1; j_call: TRBJ2-7; d_call: NA; cdr3_aa: CASSLGTANYEQYF; cdr3_nt: TGCGCCAGCAGCTTGGGGACAGCCAACTACGAGCAGTACTTC
clone_size: NA; v_call: TRBV7-9; j_call: TRBJ1-2; d_call: TRBD1; cdr3_aa: CASSFGQGDGGYTF; cdr3_nt: TGTGCCAGCAGCTTCGGACAGGGTGATGGTGGCTACACCTTC
clone_size: NA; v_call: TRBV7-6; j_call: TRBJ1-6; d_call: NA; cdr3_aa: CASSLAQGISPLHF; cdr3_nt: TGTGCCAGCAGCTTAGCGCAGGGCATATCACCCCTCCACTTT
clone_size: NA; v_call: TRBV7-8; j_call: TRBJ1-1; d_call: NA; cdr3_aa: CASSPGPTEAFF; cdr3_nt: TGTGCCAGCAGCCCAGGTCCCACTGAAGCTTTCTTT
clone_size: few; v_call: TRBV2; j_call: TRBJ1-4; d_call: NA; cdr3_aa: CASRILGVQFF; cdr3_nt: TGTGCCAGCAGGATCCTAGGGGTTCAGTTTTTT
clone_size: NA; v_call: TRBV2; j_call: TRBJ2-3; d_call: TRBD1; cdr3_aa: CASRQGGGDTQYF; cdr3_nt: TGTGCCAGCCGACAGGGCGGTGGAGATACGCAGTATTTT
clone_size: NA; v_call: TRBV5-5; j_call: TRBJ2-7; d_call: TRBD2; cdr3_aa: CASSSNPGTSKGEQYF; cdr3_nt: TGTGCCAGCAGCTCAAATCCCGGGACTAGCAAAGGCGAGCAGTACTTC
clone_size: NA; v_call: TRBV15; j_call: TRBJ1-5; d_call: TRBD1; cdr3_aa: CATSRPDRGNQPQHF; cdr3_nt: TGTGCCACCAGCAGGCCCGACAGGGGCAATCAGCCCCAGCATTTT
clone_size: NA; v_call: TRBV6-5; j_call: TRBJ1-2; d_call: TRBD1; cdr3_aa: CASSYKAGGHYGYTF; cdr3_nt: TGTGCCAGCAGTTACAAGGCAGGGGGCCACTATGGCTACACCTTC
clone_size: NA; v_call: TRBV6-1; j_call: TRBJ1-5; d_call: TRBD1; cdr3_aa: CASSEWALGTGDHQPQHF; cdr3_nt: TGTGCCAGCAGTGAATGGGCGTTGGGGACAGGGGACCATCAGCCCCAGCATTTT
clone_size: NA; v_call: TRBV5-1; j_call: TRBJ1-6; d_call: NA; cdr3_aa: CASSVGATSYNSPLHF; cdr3_nt: TGCGCCAGCAGCGTAGGGGCCACCTCCTATAATTCACCCCTCCACTTT
clone_size: NA; v_call: TRBV6-1; j_call: TRBJ1-5; d_call: TRBD1; cdr3_aa: CASSEGTGSYQPQHF; cdr3_nt: TGTGCCAGCAGTGAAGGGACAGGGAGTTATCAGCCCCAGCATTTT
clone_size: once; v_call: TRBV30; j_call: TRBJ1-2; d_call: TRBD1; cdr3_aa: CAWRGQDYGYTF; cdr3_nt: TGTGCCTGGAGGGGACAGGACTATGGCTACACCTTC
clone_size: few; v_call: TRBV2; j_call: TRBJ2-7; d_call: TRBD1; cdr3_aa: CASSGPRDRGDEQYF; cdr3_nt: TGTGCCAGCAGTGGACCCCGGGACAGGGGCGACGAGCAGTACTTC
clone_size: NA; v_call: TRBV9; j_call: TRBJ2-5; d_call: NA; cdr3_aa: CASSRGSPETQYF; cdr3_nt: TGTGCCAGCAGCCGAGGTAGTCCGGAGACCCAGTACTTC
clone_size: few; v_call: TRBV13; j_call: TRBJ2-2; d_call: TRBD2; cdr3_aa: CASSLLGLAGGTNTGELFF; cdr3_nt: TGTGCCAGCAGCCTATTGGGACTAGCGGGTGGGACGAACACCGGGGAGCTGTTTTTT
clone_size: NA; v_call: TRBV6-6; j_call: TRBJ1-2; d_call: NA; cdr3_aa: CASSGPSRSYGYTF; cdr3_nt: TGTGCCAGCAGTGGCCCGTCGAGGAGCTATGGCTACACCTTC
clone_size: NA; v_call: TRBV7-2; j_call: TRBJ1-6; d_call: NA; cdr3_aa: CASRVYENSPLHF; cdr3_nt: TGTGCCAGCAGGGTGTACGAGAATTCACCCCTCCACTTT
clone_size: NA; v_call: TRBV7-6; j_call: TRBJ2-7; d_call: TRBD1; cdr3_aa: CASSLQPDRENEQYF; cdr3_nt: TGTGCCAGCAGCTTACAACCGGACAGGGAAAACGAGCAGTACTTC
clone_size: NA; v_call: TRBV5-4; j_call: TRBJ2-3; d_call: TRBD2; cdr3_aa: CASSPGGPTSTDTQYF; cdr3_nt: TGTGCCAGCAGCCCGGGGGGGCCGACTAGCACAGATACGCAGTATTTT
clone_size: NA; v_call: TRBV29-1; j_call: TRBJ2-1; d_call: NA; cdr3_aa: CSVDPIGGYNEQFF; cdr3_nt: TGCAGCGTTGACCCAATCGGCGGGTACAATGAGCAGTTCTTC
clone_size: NA; v_call: TRBV7-9; j_call: TRBJ1-2; d_call: NA; cdr3_aa: CASSPTDSYNYGYTF; cdr3_nt: TGTGCCAGCAGCCCCACGGACAGTTATAACTATGGCTACACCTTC
clone_size: once; v_call: TRBV7-6; j_call: TRBJ2-1; d_call: TRBD2; cdr3_aa: CASSGTRTDEQFF; cdr3_nt: TGTGCCAGCAGCGGGACTAGGACGGATGAGCAGTTCTTC
clone_size: NA; v_call: TRBV5-6; j_call: TRBJ1-1; d_call: NA; cdr3_aa: CASSLVGDRTEAFF; cdr3_nt: TGTGCCAGCAGCTTGGTCGGGGATAGGACTGAAGCTTTCTTT
clone_size: NA; v_call: TRBV11-2; j_call: TRBJ2-3; d_call: NA; cdr3_aa: CASSLDFRTDTQYF; cdr3_nt: TGTGCCAGCAGCTTAGACTTCCGCACAGATACGCAGTATTTT
clone_size: NA; v_call: TRBV9; j_call: TRBJ2-7; d_call: TRBD2; cdr3_aa: CASSAGLAGDYEQYF; cdr3_nt: TGTGCCAGCAGCGCGGGACTAGCGGGGGACTACGAGCAGTACTTC
clone_size: NA; v_call: TRBV7-3; j_call: TRBJ2-5; d_call: TRBD1; cdr3_aa: CASSLGTGGQETQYF; cdr3_nt: TGTGCCAGCAGCTTAGGGACAGGTGGCCAAGAGACCCAGTACTTC
clone_size: once; v_call: TRBV2; j_call: TRBJ1-1; d_call: TRBD1; cdr3_aa: CASSDRTGRTEAFF; cdr3_nt: TGTGCCAGCAGTGATAGGACAGGGAGGACTGAAGCTTTCTTT
clone_size: once; v_call: TRBV28; j_call: TRBJ2-5; d_call: TRBD2; cdr3_aa: CASGRGLETQYF; cdr3_nt: TGTGCCAGTGGGCGGGGGTTAGAGACCCAGTACTTC
clone_size: NA; v_call: TRBV19; j_call: TRBJ2-3; d_call: TRBD2; cdr3_aa: CASSIHPRLAGGSTDTQYF; cdr3_nt: TGTGCCAGTAGTATACACCCGAGACTAGCGGGGGGGAGCACAGATACGCAGTATTTT